These 28 T cell receptor beta chains were all obtained from the same sample, sequenced in a study of Tregs in tolerant kidney transplant recipients. The nonmyeloablative bone marrow transplants came from related graft donors, with transient mixed chimerism. Method: immunoSEQ multiplex PCR; TCRdb's copy keeps in-frame clones and lacks some. The sample totals around 6,400 clones. Specimen: CD8+ T cells from blood (PBMCs), collected 12 months after the transplant. The origin of the receptors is a human patient who received a combined kidney and bone marrow transplant. Some of the T cells may derive from the graft donor.

As to this clone: Read data end 3 residues before the CDR3 end; the end is taken from the germline J gene. The genes are TRBV19 and TRBJ1-1; tentative D call: TRBD1 (6 bases). The CDR3 spans 16 residues. Trimming shortened V by 4 bases and J by 0 bases, and 15 bases separated the two germline ends. Germline loops: CDR1 LNHDA, CDR2 SQIVND (reference sequence). CDR3 DNA (partial): TGTGCCAGTAGTAGATCCAGGGGTTCGGTGAACACTGAA. Its translation is CASSRSRGSVNTE. The entire CDR3 sequence reads CASSRSRGSVNTEAFF.

A remark on this clone: The CDR3 end is not reached by the read, which stops 3 residues before it; the germline J gene fills it in. This rearrangement joins TRBV5-1 to TRBJ2-7, with 10 bases identical to TRBD1. J gave up 0 bases and V 4 bases, and 4 bases lay outside the gene matches. The CDR3 has 15 amino acids. CDR1 and CDR2 (germline): SGHRS, YFSETQ. Partial CDR3 DNA: TGCGCCAGCAGCACGGGACAGGGGAACTCCTACGAG. It is translated as CASSTGQGNSYE. The complete CDR3 reads CASSTGQGNSYEQYF.

Turning to this clone: The read ends 3 residues before the CDR3 terminus; that terminus is restored from the germline J gene. The chain couples TRBV7-9 to TRBJ1-5; D might be TRBD1 (5 bases). This CDR3 has 13 residues. V lost 4 bases and J 6 bases, leaving 10 bases between the germline ends. Germline V CDR1 and CDR2: SEHNR, FQNEAQ (reference sequence). The CDR3 region is CASSSTEPQPQHF. The sequenced part of the CDR3 DNA is TGTGCCAGCAGCTCGACAGAACCTCAGCCC.

On this clone itself: The CDR3 end is not reached by the read, which stops 3 residues before it; the germline J gene fills it in. The chain couples TRBV5-1 to TRBJ2-7; 10 bases fit TRBD2. With V trimmed by 4 bases and J by 6 bases, 16 bases remained unmatched. This CDR3 contains 17 residues. Germline lookup yields CDR1 SGHRS and CDR2 YFSETQ. The CDR3 spells CASSIFPSGSPDGEQYF. The part of the CDR3 DNA that was read is TGCGCCAGCAGCATATTCCCTAGCGGGAGTCCCGACGGCGAG.

As regards this clone: The read ends 3 residues early relative to the CDR3; the germline J gene fills the gap. The rearrangement uses TRBV7-9 and TRBJ1-6; D not certain. This CDR3 comprises 14 residues. The germline V gene has CDR1 SEHNR and CDR2 FQNEAQ (reference sequence). The ends were cut back, 5 bases at V and 8 bases at J, with 13 bases in the middle. The CDR3 loop reads CASSPGLPDSPLHF. The sequenced part of the CDR3 DNA is TGTGCCAGCAGCCCCGGACTGCCTGATTCACCC. The full variable domain, with the rest looked up from reference TRBV7-9 and TRBJ1-6, is DTGVSQNPRHKITKRGQNVTFRCDPISEHNRLYWYRQTLGQGPEFLTYFQNEAQLEKSRLLSDRFSAERPKGSFSTLEIQRTEQGDSAMYLCASSPGLPDSPLHFGNGTRLTVT.

As concerns this clone: Coverage ceases 3 residues before the CDR3 finishes, and the germline J gene fills in the end. The chain joins TRBV20-1 to TRBJ2-7; TRBD2 agrees at 11 bases. CDR3 length equals 13 residues. Germline trimming cut 5 bases from V and 2 bases from J; bases unmatched to any gene: 2. CDR1 DFQATT and CDR2 SNEGSKA come from the germline V gene (reference sequence). The CDR3 sequence is CSASTSGTYEQYF. The CDR3 bases that were read are TGCAGTGCTTCGACTAGCGGGACCTACGAG.

Points on this clone: The CDR3 end lies 3 residues beyond the end of the read and is filled in from the germline J gene. The genes are TRBV5-1 and TRBJ2-7; possible D gene TRBD2, 7 bases. The ends were cut back, 3 bases at V and 5 bases at J, with 18 bases in the middle. This CDR3 is 15 amino acids long. The germline V gene has CDR1 SGHRS and CDR2 YFSETQ. The part of the CDR3 DNA that was read is TGCGCCAGCAGCTCTGAAGGGGGAGGGCCCCACGAG. It translates to CASSSEGGGPHE. The full-length CDR3 reads as CASSSEGGGPHEQYF.

With respect to this clone: The read finishes 3 residues shy of the CDR3 end, and the germline J gene is used to complete it. V and J are TRBV2 and TRBJ2-2; TRBD2 matches 9 bases. CDR1 and CDR2 from the germline V gene are SNHLY and FYNNEI. This CDR3 has 16 amino acids. V was pared by 9 bases and J by 5 bases, with 13 bases of the junction left unmatched. The CDR3 here is CASHPGIAGVTGELFF. CDR3 DNA, as far as it was read: TGTGCCAGTCACCCAGGGATAGCGGGAGTGACCGGGGAG.

CDR3 sequence: CASSTGVQPQHF. CDR3 DNA (partial): TGTGCCAGTAGTACAGGGGTTCAGCCC. The V gene is TRBV19, the J gene TRBJ1-5; maybe TRBD1 (6 bases). Read sequence stops 3 residues before the CDR3 end, and the germline J gene provides the missing end. Germline V gives CDR1 LNHDA, CDR2 SQIVND (reference sequence). The CDR3 is 12 amino acids. V dropped 4 bases and J dropped 6 bases, with 7 bases sitting between them.

Notes on this clone: The missing CDR3 end, 3 residues past where the read stops, is filled in from the germline J gene. The genes are TRBV19 and TRBJ2-5, with TRBD2 matching over 13 bases. CDR3 length: 15 amino acids. Germline trimming cut 8 bases from V and 5 bases from J; bases unmatched to any gene: 8. From germline, CDR1 is LNHDA and CDR2 SQIVND (reference sequence). This CDR3 is CASAVTSGRAETQYF. Partial CDR3 DNA: TGTGCCAGTGCCGTTACTAGCGGGAGGGCTGAGACC.

Concerning this clone: Read coverage stops 3 residues before the CDR3 terminus; the germline J gene supplies the remainder. This sequence joins TRBV29-1 and TRBJ2-7; D may be TRBD1 (5 bases). CDR3 size: 12 residues. V lost 3 bases and J 2 bases, leaving 8 bases between the germline ends. Germline loops: CDR1 SQVTM, CDR2 ANQGSEA. The CDR3 loop is CSVEAGTYEQYF. The sequenced CDR3 bases are TGCAGCGTTGAGGCAGGGACCTACGAG.

As for this clone: The CDR3 end falls 3 residues outside the read, so it is completed with the germline J gene. This chain uses TRBV30 with TRBJ1-2; 9 nucleotides align to TRBD1. From germline, CDR1 is GTSNPN and CDR2 SVGIG (reference sequence). The V gene end was trimmed by 7 bases and the J gene end by 6 bases; junction bases not matched to a gene: 12. There are 14 residues in the CDR3. CDR3 DNA (partial): TGTGCCTTATGGCGGGACAGGGATATTGATGGC. Protein sequence: CALWRDRDIDG. Given in full, the CDR3 is CALWRDRDIDGYTF.

The CDR3 protein is CASSLGLAASYNEQFF. CDR3 DNA, as far as it was read: TGCGCCAGCAGCTTGGGGCTAGCGGCCTCCTACAATGAG. The J gene is TRBJ2-1, the V gene TRBV5-1, with 7 nucleotides matching TRBD2. The read is 3 residues too short to cover the CDR3 end, so that end is filled in from the germline J gene. After removal of 0 bases from V and 0 bases from J, the junction contained 3 bases not matched to a gene. The CDR3 sequence is 16 residues long. Per the germline V gene, CDR1 is SGHRS and CDR2 is YFSETQ.

Of note for this clone: Read coverage stops 3 residues before the CDR3 terminus; the germline J gene supplies the remainder. The V and J genes are TRBV20-1 and TRBJ2-7, with D hard to call. The V and J ends lost 1 base and 1 base respectively, with 8 bases between them. The germline gives CDR1 DFQATT, CDR2 SNEGSKA (reference sequence). The CDR3 is made up of 13 amino acids. CDR3 sequence: CSARATGSYEQYF. The CDR3 bases that were read are TGCAGTGCTAGAGCTACGGGTTCCTACGAG.

Remarks on this clone: The read halts 3 residues ahead of the CDR3 end, with the missing end drawn from the germline J gene. The chain uses TRBV11-2 and TRBJ2-3; D is unclear. This CDR3 region has 12 residues. The germline V gene encodes CDR1 SGHAT and CDR2 FQNNGV. The V gene lost 4 bases and the J gene lost 2 bases, with 4 bases spanning the gap. The chain's CDR3 is CASSSFTDTQYF. CDR3 DNA, as far as it was read: TGTGCCAGCAGCTCGTTCACAGATACG.

With regard to this clone: The CDR3 end lies 3 residues beyond the end of the read and is filled in from the germline J gene. The genes are TRBV19 and TRBJ1-1; 8 bases are shared with TRBD1. The V gene's germline CDR1 is LNHDA and CDR2 SQIVND (reference sequence). This CDR3 contains 15 residues. V lost 5 bases to trimming and J lost 1 base; unmatched junction nucleotides: 6. CDR3 bases read: TGTGCCAGTAGTGTCCCAGGGGGCTGGAACACTGAA. This encodes CASSVPGGWNTE. The full CDR3 is CASSVPGGWNTEAFF.

This clone ranks as medium-sized in terms of frequency. The read is 3 residues too short to cover the CDR3 end, so that end is filled in from the germline J gene. The V gene is TRBV5-1, the J gene TRBJ2-3; 10 positions agree with TRBD2. The germline gives CDR1 SGHRS, CDR2 YFSETQ. J gave up 4 bases and V 4 bases, and 12 bases lay outside the gene matches. The CDR3 sequence is 17 residues long. CDR3 sequence: CASSNLGLAGESDTQYF. The DNA read from the CDR3 is TGCGCCAGCAGCAACCTGGGGCTAGCGGGAGAGTCAGATACG.

As to this clone: The read ends 3 residues before the CDR3 terminus; that terminus is restored from the germline J gene. This sequence joins TRBV7-8 and TRBJ2-1; no reliable D call. Germline assignment: CDR1 SGHVS and CDR2 FQNEAQ. The V gene lost 8 bases and the J gene lost 8 bases, with 13 bases spanning the gap. There are 12 residues in the CDR3. The CDR3 reads CASSTIGDEQFF. The part of the CDR3 DNA that was read is TGTGCCAGCTCCACTATAGGTGATGAG.

With respect to this clone: From the germline J gene comes the end of the CDR3, since the read stops 3 residues before it. The chain uses TRBV20-1 and TRBJ2-7; 7 nucleotides line up with TRBD1. The V gene's germline CDR1 is DFQATT and CDR2 SNEGSKA (reference sequence). Losses at the gene ends were 2 bases for V and 2 bases for J; bases not matched to a gene: 6. This CDR3 region has 14 residues. The CDR3 bases that were read are TGCAGTGCTAGAATTCCGGGACAGACCTACGAG. Its translation is CSARIPGQTYE. The full CDR3 sequence reads CSARIPGQTYEQYF.

A remark on this clone: The observed sequence ends 3 residues before the CDR3 terminus, with the missing tail filled in from the germline J gene. The chain is built from TRBV19 and TRBJ1-1, with D uncertain. The CDR3 loop spans 13 amino acids. Germline V CDR1 and CDR2: LNHDA, SQIVND (reference sequence). The CDR3 bases that were read are TGTGCCAGTAGTATGGCACAGCAAGAGACC. Translating gives CASSMAQQET. The entire CDR3 protein reads CASSMAQQETAFF. Full variable domain (remainder filled in from reference TRBV19 and TRBJ1-1): DGGITQSPKYLFRKEGQNVTLSCEQNLNHDAMYWYRQDPGQGLRLIYYSQIVNDFQKGDIAEGYSVSREKKESFPLTVTSAQKNPTAFYLCASSMAQQETAFFGQGTRLTVV.

For this clone: The missing CDR3 end, 3 residues past where the read stops, is filled in from the germline J gene. The chain has TRBV2 and TRBJ1-1, with D perhaps matching TRBD1 (6 bases). Between the trimmed V and J ends, which lost 6 bases and 2 bases, there was a span of 16 bases. The CDR3 consists of 15 residues. The V gene's germline CDR1 is SNHLY and CDR2 FYNNEI. The part of the CDR3 DNA that was read is TGTGCCAGCAGACGGGGGGGCAAACCTAACACTGAA. Residues: CASRRGGKPNTE. The full CDR3 reads CASRRGGKPNTEAFF.

The CDR3 bases that were read are TGCGCCAGCAGCTTAACAGGGAAAACTGAA. Its translation is CASSLTGKTE. The full CDR3 is CASSLTGKTEAFF. The V gene is TRBV5-1, the J gene TRBJ1-1, with D perhaps TRBD1 (6 bases). The CDR3 end is not reached by the read, which stops 3 residues before it; the germline J gene fills it in. The V gene's germline CDR1 is SGHRS and CDR2 YFSETQ. The V gene lost 2 bases and the J gene lost 5 bases, with 10 bases spanning the gap. The CDR3 is 13 residues long.

Comment on this clone: The read gets to within 3 residues of the CDR3 end, and the germline J gene fills in the rest. The chain combines TRBV6-2 or TRBV6-3 with TRBJ2-6, with 9 positions matching TRBD1. The CDR3 is 17 residues long. Germline CDR1 MNHEY, CDR2 SVGEGT. V gave up 5 bases and J gave up 4 bases; unmatched junction bases: 9. CDR3 DNA (partial): TGTGCCAGCAGTCTTTTTGGACAGGGGACCGGGGCCAACGTC. It codes for CASSLFGQGTGANV. The full CDR3 reads CASSLFGQGTGANVLTF.

Turning to this clone: Sequencing ends 3 residues short of the CDR3 end; the germline J gene provides the rest. The chain employs TRBV30 and TRBJ2-1, with TRBD2 identical over 11 bases. The CDR3 is 14 residues long. CDR1 and CDR2 from the germline V gene are GTSNPN and SVGIG (reference sequence). Germline trimming cut 2 bases from V and 8 bases from J; bases unmatched to any gene: 5. The DNA read from the CDR3 is TGTGCCTGGAGTCGGCTAGCGGGAGGCCATGAG. Translating it yields CAWSRLAGGHE. The whole CDR3 protein reads CAWSRLAGGHEQFF. The full variable domain, with the rest looked up from reference TRBV30 and TRBJ2-1, is SQTIHQWPATLVQPVGSPLSLECTVEGTSNPNLYWYRQAAGRGLQLLFYSVGIGQISSEVPQNLSASRPQDRQFILSSKKLLLSDSGFYLCAWSRLAGGHEQFFGPGTRLTVL.

Its frequency marks this clone as medium-sized. Read sequence stops 3 residues before the CDR3 end, and the germline J gene provides the missing end. The chain employs TRBV20-1 and TRBJ2-7; D possibly corresponds to TRBD2 (5 bases). From germline, CDR1 is DFQATT and CDR2 SNEGSKA (reference sequence). The V gene lost 7 bases and the J gene lost 3 bases, with 19 bases spanning the gap. The CDR3 extends over 14 amino acids. The CDR3 DNA, read in part, is TGCAGTGTTCCGCGGGCCAGTTTGAACTACGAG. This gives the protein CSVPRASLNYE. The whole CDR3 sequence is CSVPRASLNYEQYF.

A remark on this clone: The read falls 3 residues short of the CDR3 end, and the missing part is taken from the germline J gene. This chain connects TRBV10-3 to TRBJ2-7, with D possibly matching TRBD1 (7 bases). Trimming removed 3 bases from V and 3 bases from J, with 12 bases in between. The CDR3 totals 14 residues. Germline-derived CDR1 and CDR2 are ENHRY and SYGVKD. CDR3 DNA (partial): TGTGCCATCAGTGAAGGGCAGGGGGGCTACGAG. Translation gives CAISEGQGGYE. The whole CDR3 is CAISEGQGGYEQYF.

For this clone: The observed sequence ends 3 residues before the CDR3 terminus, with the missing tail filled in from the germline J gene. The chain employs TRBV6-2 or TRBV6-3 and TRBJ2-3; TRBD1 matches 8 bases. Per the germline V gene, CDR1 is MNHEY and CDR2 is SVGEGT. The V gene end was trimmed by 7 bases and the J gene end by 0 bases; junction bases not matched to a gene: 6. The CDR3 covers 15 residues. The CDR3 is CASNPGQDSTDTQYF. CDR3 DNA, as far as it was read: TGTGCCAGCAACCCGGGACAGGACAGCACAGATACG.

A note on this clone: Read coverage stops 3 residues before the CDR3 terminus; the germline J gene supplies the remainder. The chain combines TRBV14 with TRBJ2-1, with 9 bases matching TRBD2. V lost 2 bases to trimming and J lost 9 bases; unmatched junction nucleotides: 8. CDR1 and CDR2 from the germline V gene are SGHDN and FVKESK. The CDR3 sequence is 15 residues long. This CDR3 reads CASSQFSGSGGEQFF. The part of the CDR3 DNA that was read is TGTGCCAGCAGCCAATTTAGCGGGAGTGGGGGTGAG.